A single sample is the source of the 32 T cell receptor beta chains below, sequenced in a study of blood T cell repertoires in COVID-19. Sequencing was performed with immunoSEQ multiplex PCR; in TCRdb, only in-frame clones are kept and a portion is missing. The repertoire holds about 260,000 clones, with around 90% as singletons. Sequenced sample: peripheral blood. All receptors come from a human donor in a cohort sampled during active COVID-19.

The sample holds one count of this clone. The chain links TRBV6-5 to TRBJ2-2, with 8 bases fitting TRBD2. V dropped 1 base and J dropped 4; count of bases not matched to a gene: 5. Germline lookup yields CDR1 MNHEY and CDR2 SVGAGI. CDR3 length equals 16 residues. Here the CDR3 reads CASSYYTGGLTGELFF. The CDR3 DNA sequence: TGTGCCAGCAGTTACTATACGGGAGGGCTCACCGGGGAGCTGTTTTTT.

The chain uses TRBV7-9 and TRBJ2-1; 11 nucleotides agree with TRBD2. The V and J ends lost 5 bases and 4 bases, in that order; junction bases with no gene match: 4. This CDR3 is 15 amino acids long. Germline loops: CDR1 SEHNR, CDR2 FQNEAQ (reference sequence). The CDR3 sequence: CASSPTSGRYNEQFF. Written as DNA, the CDR3 is TGTGCCAGCAGCCCTACTAGCGGGAGATACAATGAGCAGTTCTTC. Based on the CDR3 plus reference TRBV7-9 and TRBJ2-1, the full variable domain is DTGVSQNPRHKITKRGQNVTFRCDPISEHNRLYWYRQTLGQGPEFLTYFQNEAQLEKSRLLSDRFSAERPKGSFSTLEIQRTEQGDSAMYLCASSPTSGRYNEQFFGPGTRLTVL.

CDR3 DNA: TGTGCCAGCAGCTTTGTTATCGGGACAGGGGGCAACGAGCAGTACTTC. Residues: CASSFVIGTGGNEQYF. V is TRBV7-9 and J is TRBJ2-7, with 12 bases fitting TRBD1. The CDR3 is 16 residues long. V trimming: 3 bases; J trimming: 5 bases; junction bases outside the gene matches: 8. Per the germline V gene, CDR1 is SEHNR and CDR2 is FQNEAQ (reference sequence).

The chain recombines TRBV7-2 with TRBJ2-7, with 7 bases that match TRBD1. CDR1 is SGHTA, CDR2 FQGNSA, per germline. With V trimmed by 5 bases and J by 1 base, 5 bases remained unmatched. This CDR3 spans 14 amino acids. CDR3 sequence (DNA): TGTGCCAGCAGCATATTACAGGGGTCCTACGAGCAGTACTTC. This translates into CASSILQGSYEQYF.

The rearrangement joins TRBV7-8 to TRBJ2-6; 10 nucleotides align to TRBD2. Germline CDR1 and CDR2: SGHVS and FQNEAQ. The CDR3 totals 17 residues. V lost 5 bases to trimming and J lost 3 bases; unmatched junction nucleotides: 7. CDR3 sequence reads: CASSRAGGSSGANVLTF. The CDR3 bases are TGTGCCAGCAGCCGAGCGGGGGGGAGTAGTGGGGCCAACGTCCTGACTTTC.

The V call is TRBV5-1, the J call TRBJ2-7, with TRBD2 matching over 9 bases. Germline V CDR1 and CDR2: SGHRS, YFSETQ. J lost 5 bases, V lost 1 base, and 13 bases had no gene match. The CDR3 has 17 residues. CDR3 sequence (DNA): TGCGCCAGCAGCTTGTTTGGATTAGCGGGAGTGTCCCACGAGCAGTACTTC. Its translation: CASSLFGLAGVSHEQYF.

V is TRBV28 and J is TRBJ2-7; 7 nucleotides agree with TRBD2. This CDR3 contains 14 residues. Germline lookup yields CDR1 MDHEN and CDR2 SYDVKM. With 8 bases clipped from V and 4 bases from J, the junction kept 11 bases outside the gene matches. CDR3 in amino acids: CASGRRELKYEQYF. The CDR3 DNA sequence: TGTGCCAGCGGTAGGCGGGAGCTAAAGTACGAGCAGTACTTC.

This chain connects TRBV7-2 to TRBJ2-1, with 8 nucleotides matching TRBD1. The V gene's germline CDR1 is SGHTA and CDR2 FQGNSA. This CDR3 is built from 15 residues. After removal of 6 bases from V and 8 bases from J, the junction contained 12 bases not matched to a gene. The CDR3 protein is CASSFDRGVVDEQFF. For the CDR3, the DNA is TGTGCCAGCAGTTTTGACAGGGGTGTAGTGGATGAGCAGTTCTTC.

The chain uses TRBV18 and TRBJ1-1, with a tentative D call TRBD1 (5 bases). Trimming took off 6 bases at V and 8 bases at J, with 13 bases between the two ends. CDR3 length: 12 amino acids. Germline lookup yields CDR1 KGHSH and CDR2 LQKENI. The CDR3 here is CASSESQGEAFF. Here the CDR3 DNA reads TGTGCCAGCTCCGAATCCCAGGGAGAAGCTTTCTTT.

The chain is built from TRBV5-1 and TRBJ2-5, with D possibly being TRBD2 (7 bases). CDR1 and CDR2 (germline): SGHRS, YFSETQ. V gave up 7 bases and J gave up 4 bases, with 14 bases separating them. The CDR3 is 13 residues long. The CDR3, as DNA: TGCGCCAGCCAGTCGGGGGGCGGAGAGACCCAGTACTTC. Translating it yields CASQSGGGETQYF.

The chain joins TRBV6-5 to TRBJ2-2; TRBD1 aligns across 9 bases. Germline values: CDR1 MNHEY, CDR2 SVGAGI. V was pared by 6 bases and J by 4 bases, with 6 bases of the junction left unmatched. The CDR3 runs 15 residues. Here the CDR3 reads CASRKPGQGTGELFF. DNA for the CDR3: TGTGCCAGCAGGAAACCGGGACAGGGCACCGGGGAGCTGTTTTTT.

The rearrangement uses TRBV9 and TRBJ2-5; a possible D gene is TRBD1 (5 bases). Germline V gene sequence: CDR1 SGDLS, CDR2 YYNGEE. The CDR3 covers 14 residues. Trimming shortened V by 3 bases and J by 0 bases, and 9 bases separated the two germline ends. The CDR3 loop reads CASSETAYQETQYF. The CDR3 DNA sequence: TGTGCCAGCAGCGAGACAGCGTACCAAGAGACCCAGTACTTC. Supplemented by reference TRBV9 and TRBJ2-5, the full variable domain reads DSGVTQTPKHLITATGQRVTLRCSPRSGDLSVYWYQQSLDQGLQFLIQYYNGEERAKGNILERFSAQQFPDLHSELNLSSLELGDSALYFCASSETAYQETQYFGPGTRLLVL.

This clone was detected once. The chain has TRBV7-3 and TRBJ1-1, with D perhaps matching TRBD1 (6 bases). Germline values: CDR1 SGHTA, CDR2 FQGTGA. The CDR3 runs 16 residues. The V end lost 6 bases, the J end lost 1 base, and 18 bases lay between the germline ends. CDR3 region: CASSPQGLTGNTEAFF. DNA of the CDR3: TGTGCCAGCAGTCCCCAAGGATTGACAGGGAACACTGAAGCTTTCTTT.

J is TRBJ1-6 and V is TRBV11-2, with D possibly matching TRBD1 (6 bases). Germline values: CDR1 SGHAT, CDR2 FQNNGV. Trimming took off 3 bases at V and 10 bases at J, with 10 bases between the two ends. This CDR3 has 13 residues. CDR3 loop: CASSLTGDSPLHF. The CDR3 DNA reads TGTGCCAGCAGCTTGACAGGAGACTCACCCCTCCACTTT.

The chain combines TRBV4-3 with TRBJ1-2; maybe TRBD1 (5 bases). In germline, CDR1 is LGHNA, CDR2 YSLEER. This CDR3 is 12 amino acids long. V was clipped by 4 bases and J by 8 bases, with 11 bases between them. CDR3 DNA sequence: TGCGCCAGCAGCCGTCGTGGGGCCGGCTACACCTTC. Amino acids: CASSRRGAGYTF.

V is TRBV6-4 and J is TRBJ1-1; D gene ambiguous. The CDR3 is 13 amino acids. Germline V lookup: CDR1 MRHNA, CDR2 SNTAGT. With 7 bases removed from V and 1 base from J, the gap between germline ends came to 10 bases. CDR3 nucleotides: TGTGCCAGCACTTCCCCGGGGAACACTGAAGCTTTCTTT. Translation gives CASTSPGNTEAFF.

V and J are TRBV2 and TRBJ1-2, with 8 nucleotides matching TRBD1. The J segment lost 6 bases and the V segment lost 6 bases, leaving 3 bases of the junction unmatched. CDR1 is SNHLY and CDR2 is FYNNEI in the germline V gene. The CDR3 contains 12 residues. CDR3 DNA sequence: TGTGCCAGCAGATGGACAGGGAATGGCTACACCTTC. Residues: CASRWTGNGYTF. Together with reference TRBV2 and TRBJ1-2, the CDR3 gives the full variable domain: EPEVTQTPSHQVTQMGQEVILRCVPISNHLYFYWYRQILGQKVEFLVSFYNNEISEKSEIFDDQFSVERPDGSNFTLKIRSTKLEDSAMYFCASRWTGNGYTFGSGTRLTVV.

The CDR3 region is CASSRTTFRGANTEAFF. The DNA for the CDR3 is TGTGCCAGCTCTCGTACTACGTTTCGGGGGGCGAACACTGAAGCTTTCTTT. This chain links TRBV18 with TRBJ1-1, with a weak D call TRBD1 (6 bases). The CDR3 sequence is 17 residues long. The V end lost 6 bases, the J end lost 1 base, and 21 bases lay between the germline ends. Germline CDR1 KGHSH, CDR2 LQKENI.

CDR3 region: CASSIVGTSDEQYF. CDR3 in DNA: TGTGCCAGTAGTATAGTCGGGACTAGCGACGAGCAGTACTTC. This chain joins TRBV19 and TRBJ2-7; the match to TRBD2 covers 10 bases. The CDR3 loop spans 14 amino acids. The trim removed 1 base at V and 5 bases at J, leaving 2 bases unmatched. Germline loops: CDR1 LNHDA, CDR2 SQIVND (reference sequence).

This clone was seen a single time. This chain connects TRBV15 to TRBJ2-5, with 7 bases matching TRBD1. This CDR3 spans 13 amino acids. CDR1 is LNHNV, CDR2 YYDKDF, per germline (reference sequence). V lost 5 bases to trimming and J lost 3 bases; unmatched junction nucleotides: 3. This CDR3 reads CATSSGTEETQYF. The DNA of the CDR3 is TGTGCCACCAGCTCCGGGACAGAAGAGACCCAGTACTTC.

The V call is TRBV27, the J call TRBJ2-7; 7 bases are shared with TRBD1. The germline V gene has CDR1 MNHEY and CDR2 SMNVEV (reference sequence). The CDR3 sequence is 14 residues long. The V segment lost 4 bases and the J segment 7 bases; nucleotides outside the gene matches: 10. The CDR3 DNA sequence: TGTGCCAGCAGTTCCACGACAGGGATCGGGGAGCAGTACTTC. It codes for CASSSTTGIGEQYF.

The rearrangement links TRBV7-2 to TRBJ1-2; 11 bases match TRBD1. The CDR3 runs 14 residues. V lost 6 bases to trimming and J lost 7 bases; unmatched junction nucleotides: 7. From germline, CDR1 is SGHTA and CDR2 FQGNSA. The chain's CDR3 is CASRSGQGAGGYTF. The CDR3 DNA sequence: TGTGCCAGCAGATCCGGACAGGGGGCGGGTGGCTACACCTTC. Combining the CDR3 with reference TRBV7-2 and TRBJ1-2 gives the whole variable domain GAGVSQSPSNKVTEKGKDVELRCDPISGHTALYWYRQSLGQGLEFLIYFQGNSAPDKSGLPSDRFSAERTGGSVSTLTIQRTQQEDSAVYLCASRSGQGAGGYTFGSGTRLTVV.

This rearrangement joins TRBV6-1 to TRBJ1-5; D gene unclear. The CDR3 has 16 amino acids. With 2 bases removed from V and 1 base from J, the gap between germline ends came to 12 bases. The V gene's germline CDR1 is MNHNS and CDR2 SASEGT. The CDR3 coding sequence is TGTGCCAGCAGTGAATTTGAGACTAGGAGCAATCAGCCCCAGCATTTT. It is translated as CASSEFETRSNQPQHF.

Only one count was recorded for this clone. The chain joins TRBV27 to TRBJ1-1; D may be TRBD1 (6 bases). This CDR3 is 11 amino acids long. Trimming left V 3 bases short and J 11 bases short, with 10 bases between. Germline V gene sequence: CDR1 MNHEY, CDR2 SMNVEV (reference sequence). The chain's CDR3 is CASSLQGMAFF. The DNA of the CDR3 is TGTGCCAGCAGTTTGCAGGGGATGGCTTTCTTT.

This chain links TRBV7-2 with TRBJ2-1; 11 bases map to TRBD2. CDR3 length: 16 amino acids. Germline CDR1 SGHTA, CDR2 FQGNSA. The trim removed 1 base at V and 7 bases at J, leaving 6 bases unmatched. CDR3 sequence: CASSLVWASGGNEQFF. CDR3 nucleotides: TGTGCCAGCAGCTTAGTTTGGGCTAGCGGGGGGAATGAGCAGTTCTTC.

V gene TRBV5-8 combines with J gene TRBJ2-7, with D tentatively TRBD1 (6 bases). Between the trimmed V and J ends, which lost 9 bases and 0 bases, there was a span of 13 bases. This CDR3 comprises 13 residues. CDR1 SGHTS and CDR2 YDEGEE come from the germline V gene. CDR3 coding DNA: TGTGCCATAACCGGGACATCCTCCTACGAGCAGTACTTC. It specifies CAITGTSSYEQYF.

Only one count was recorded for this clone. The chain couples TRBV4-1 to TRBJ2-7, with 10 bases aligning to TRBD2. V dropped 1 base and J dropped 7; count of bases not matched to a gene: 7. This CDR3 is 15 amino acids long. CDR1 and CDR2 from the germline V gene are MGHRA and YSYEKL. In DNA form, the CDR3 reads TGCGCCAGCAGCCAAGCTAGCGGGAGCCGAAGGGAGCAGTACTTC. It specifies CASSQASGSRREQYF.

The J gene is TRBJ1-2, the V gene TRBV6-2 or TRBV6-3; weak D call: TRBD1 (6 bases). Trimming stripped 2 bases from V and 6 bases from J, with 13 bases between. The CDR3 has 14 residues. Germline-derived CDR1 and CDR2 are MNHEY and SVGEGT. In DNA form, the CDR3 reads TGTGCCAGCAGTTACGGGGGCCAGGCGGATGGCTACACCTTC. Amino acids: CASSYGGQADGYTF.

This sequence joins TRBV2 and TRBJ2-6; maybe TRBD1 (5 bases). V was pared by 5 bases and J by 3 bases, with 11 bases between. The CDR3 extends over 15 amino acids. Germline V gene data show CDR1 as SNHLY and CDR2 as FYNNEI. Here the CDR3 reads CASSYDRGGANVLTF. The CDR3 nucleotides are TGTGCCAGCAGTTACGATAGGGGTGGGGCCAACGTCCTGACTTTC.

The chain combines TRBV4-3 with TRBJ1-2; D gene unclear. Germline-derived CDR1 and CDR2 are LGHNA and YSLEER. V was shortened by 1 base and J by 4 bases, with 10 bases between the two germline ends. The CDR3 spans 14 residues. The CDR3 loop reads CASSQGWEIYGYTF. The CDR3 region has the DNA TGCGCCAGCAGCCAAGGGTGGGAGATCTATGGCTACACCTTC.

This chain joins TRBV18 and TRBJ1-3; a weak D match, TRBD1 (5 bases). V was pared by 2 bases and J by 0 bases, with 11 bases between. The CDR3 extends over 16 amino acids. Germline V CDR1 and CDR2: KGHSH, LQKENI. For the CDR3, the DNA is TGTGCCAGCTCACCAGACAGTCTATTCTCTGGAAACACCATATATTTT. It translates to CASSPDSLFSGNTIYF.

This chain links TRBV28 with TRBJ2-1, with a weak D call TRBD2 (7 bases). V was shortened by 3 bases and J by 6 bases, with 15 bases between the two germline ends. The CDR3 extends over 15 amino acids. CDR1 MDHEN and CDR2 SYDVKM come from the germline V gene. The CDR3 sequence: CASSLGGATRNEQFF. The CDR3 bases are TGTGCCAGCAGTTTGGGGGGGGCAACACGCAATGAGCAGTTCTTC.